This section outlines one TCR beta chain sequence together with its context. Its antigen is currently unknown. TCRdb's copy holds only in-frame clones and misses some; the assay was immunoSEQ multiplex PCR. Of 100,000 to 110,000 clones in the sample, more than 70% were seen once. The source of the sample is a study of T cell responses to AZD1222 COVID-19 vaccine. Study results and limitations: Reports say nearly half of spike-specific TCRs go after unmutated variant regions. Repertoires were collected only later (after the peak T cell response had occurred).

Trimming shortened V by 3 bases and J by 1 base, and 12 bases separated the two germline ends. CDR3 length equals 16 residues. CDR1 and CDR2 (germline): KGHSH, LQKENI. The chain has TRBV18 and TRBJ2-2; possible D gene TRBD1, 6 bases. The specimen was peripheral blood, collected on day 0 of MenACWY control vaccination. The receptor was derived from an adult in good health. This CDR3 is CASSPAGALNTGELFF. Written as DNA, the CDR3 is TGTGCCAGCTCACCGGCAGGGGCCCTGAACACCGGGGAGCTGTTTTTT.